This T cell receptor beta chain comes out of a study of monozygotic twins with inflammatory bowel disease. The CDR3 spans 14 residues. Reprocessing the 5' RACE reads, TCRdb reports a single entry for every CDR3 protein and omits DNA. This table lists 200,000 to 250,000 distinct CDR3 sequences. This receptor was identified in a human donor with ulcerative colitis or Crohn's disease, or a healthy co-twin of an affected twin (not recorded which). The sequencing sample was made of blood. The chain recombines TRBV12-3 or TRBV12-4 with TRBJ1-2; the D call from TCRdb, TRBD1, cannot be confirmed without DNA. The CDR3 is CASSPGRHLYGYTF.